Reported below is one TCR beta chain. Its antigen is currently unknown. The data were produced by immunoSEQ multiplex PCR, yet TCRdb's version contains in-frame clones alone and is incomplete. The table includes tens of thousands of clones, 85% detected once. Trimming shortened V by 8 bases and J by 3 bases, and 17 bases separated the two germline ends. CDR1 is LNHDA and CDR2 is SQIVND in the germline V gene (reference sequence). The CDR3 runs to 15 residues. These data come from a study of OX40 agonist ivuxolimab in advanced cancers. Study at large: It was ivuxolimab, an agonistic anti-OX40 (CD134) antibody, that patients were treated with.

Broader study findings: Near-lowest levels of clonal expansion characterized partial responders at 0.1-3.0 mg/kg. Dose levels from 0.1 to 3.0 mg/kg saw CD4+ and CD8+ blood T cells expand clonally by week 6. Relative to CD4+, CD8+ T cells held more expanded clones on average.

This sequence joins TRBV19 and TRBJ1-5; a weak D match, TRBD1 (6 bases). The clonotype originates from an adult with an advanced solid tumor such as melanoma, head and neck, liver or kidney cancer. Specimen: CD4+ or CD8+ T cells sorted from blood, collected in a trial of the OX40 agonist ivuxolimab. The chain's CDR3 is CASLPGTFYNQPQHF. The CDR3 bases are TGTGCCAGTCTTCCCGGGACATTCTACAATCAGCCCCAGCATTTT.